Given below is one T cell receptor (beta chain) in context. Its matching antigen is unknown. The observed sequence ends 3 residues before the CDR3 terminus, with the missing tail filled in from the germline J gene. The CDR3 has 13 residues. CDR1 LNHDA and CDR2 SQIVND come from the germline V gene (reference sequence). This sample was taken from a study of T cells in women clearing cervical HPV infection. Cervical HPV DNA detected by MY09/MY11 PCR, typed by dot-blot. TCRdb's table, derived via immunoSEQ multiplex PCR, lists solely in-frame clones and lacks some. This sample lists about 20,000 clones; its ten largest clones have under 8.5%. Broader study findings: Repertoire richness, not evenness, was significantly elevated in CIN3+ cases versus controls. Unknown T-cell numbers per sample may underlie the richness differences.

The V gene is TRBV19, the J gene TRBJ1-1; no reliable D call. This clonotype was obtained from a woman between 18 and 69 years old with a cervical HPV16 infection that either progressed to CIN3+ or cleared (not recorded which). Sequenced: blood buffy coat. CDR3: CASNDMYQETAFF. The CDR3 DNA, read in part, is TGTGCCAGTAACGACATGTACCAAGAGACA.